Below, 32 T cell receptor beta chains from the same sample are listed, as sequenced in a study of T-cell reconstitution after alpha-beta-depleted transplantation in children. TCRbeta library construction was performed incorporating unique molecular identifiers. TCRdb re-called the PCR reads with MiXCR, one entry per CDR3 protein. This table holds 600,000 to 700,000 distinct CDR3 sequences, around 13% found once. The sequencing used PBMCs, collected before TCRalphabeta/CD19-depleted stem cell transplant. These receptors all come from a girl aged 2 to 10 with congenital amegakaryocytic thrombocytopenia, due to receive a stem cell transplant.

This clonotype was counted only a few times. J is TRBJ2-1 and V is TRBV7-6; the match to TRBD2 covers 10 bases. The V gene's germline CDR1 is SGHVS and CDR2 FNYEAQ. The J segment lost 3 bases and the V segment lost 1 base, leaving 6 bases of the junction unmatched. The CDR3 totals 17 residues. For the CDR3, the DNA is TGTGCCAGCAGCTTAGGGACCCGACTAGCGGGCTACAATGAGCAGTTCTTC. It codes for CASSLGTRLAGYNEQFF.

V gene TRBV29-1 combines with J gene TRBJ2-7, with D perhaps matching TRBD1 (6 bases). V was trimmed by 2 bases and J by 3 bases, leaving 17 bases between them. The CDR3 is 15 residues long. The germline V gene encodes CDR1 SQVTM and CDR2 ANQGSEA. CDR3 in amino acids: CSVEYSRGAIYEQYF. CDR3 bases: TGCAGCGTTGAATACTCCAGGGGTGCCATCTACGAGCAGTACTTC.

In its sample, this clonotype was seen many times. V gene TRBV11-2 combines with J gene TRBJ2-7; the match to TRBD2 covers 8 bases. Germline V gene data show CDR1 as SGHAT and CDR2 as FQNNGV. The V gene end was trimmed by 1 base and the J gene end by 3 bases; junction bases not matched to a gene: 11. CDR3 size: 17 residues. The CDR3, as DNA: TGTGCCAGCAGCTTAGTCCGAGGTGGGAGCGGGAGCTACGAGCAGTACTTC. It encodes CASSLVRGGSGSYEQYF.

This clonotype was seen many times. The chain carries TRBV29-1 and TRBJ2-5, with TRBD2 identical over 11 bases. The CDR3 has 13 residues. Trimming at V came to 6 bases and at J to 5 bases, leaving 5 bases not matched to a gene. Looked up from germline, CDR1 is SQVTM and CDR2 is ANQGSEA. CDR3 in amino acids: CSVLTSGKETQYF. The CDR3 DNA reads as TGCAGCGTGTTGACTAGCGGGAAGGAGACCCAGTACTTC.

The sample holds many counts of this clonotype. The gene calls are TRBV28 and TRBJ2-1; 10 bases line up with TRBD2. This CDR3 has 16 amino acids. CDR1 and CDR2 from the germline V gene are MDHEN and SYDVKM. J was trimmed by 8 bases and V by 1 base; bases with no gene match: 8. The CDR3 sequence is CASSLLGLAGVYEQFF. The CDR3 DNA reads as TGTGCCAGCAGTTTATTAGGTCTAGCGGGAGTCTATGAGCAGTTCTTC.

The chain combines TRBV15 with TRBJ2-4; 9 positions agree with TRBD2. The germline gives CDR1 LNHNV, CDR2 YYDKDF (reference sequence). The CDR3 is 17 amino acids. V shed 0 bases, J shed 8 bases, and the junction held 11 bases outside the gene matches. CDR3 loop: CATSRDPFAGGPYIQYF. CDR3 coding DNA: TGTGCCACCAGCAGAGATCCCTTTGCGGGAGGGCCCTACATTCAGTACTTC.

This clonotype was counted many times. The V and J genes are TRBV5-1 and TRBJ2-4; D gene uncertain. The V and J ends lost 0 bases and 4 bases respectively, with 8 bases between them. Germline-derived CDR1 and CDR2 are SGHRS and YFSETQ. The CDR3 runs to 14 residues. As DNA, the CDR3 is TGCGCCAGCAGCTTGGCGGACGAGAAAAACATTCAGTACTTC. It translates to CASSLADEKNIQYF. Full variable domain (rest looked up from reference TRBV5-1 and TRBJ2-4): KAGVTQTPRYLIKTRGQQVTLSCSPISGHRSVSWYQQTPGQGLQFLFEYFSETQRNKGNFPGRFSGRQFSNSRSEMNVSTLELGDSALYLCASSLADEKNIQYFGAGTRLSVL.

The V gene is TRBV20-1, the J gene TRBJ2-3; 10 bases fit TRBD2. The CDR3 is made up of 13 amino acids. The J segment lost 5 bases and the V segment lost 5 bases, leaving 4 bases of the junction unmatched. Germline CDR1 DFQATT, CDR2 SNEGSKA (reference sequence). The chain's CDR3 is CSAARLAGDTQYF. CDR3 coding DNA: TGCAGTGCTGCCAGACTAGCGGGAGATACGCAGTATTTT.

This clonotype was seen ten or more times. V gene TRBV5-1 combines with J gene TRBJ2-7; maybe TRBD2 (6 bases). CDR3 length: 14 amino acids. Trimming pared 4 bases from V and 2 bases from J, leaving 13 bases between. The germline V gene encodes CDR1 SGHRS and CDR2 YFSETQ. CDR3 protein: CASSPGLRTYEQYF. The DNA for the CDR3 is TGCGCCAGCAGCCCGGGACTGCGAACCTACGAGCAGTACTTC.

J is TRBJ2-7 and V is TRBV29-1; D gene uncertain. Germline V lookup: CDR1 SQVTM, CDR2 ANQGSEA. V lost 1 base and J lost 4, with 8 bases in between. The CDR3 is made up of 12 amino acids. CDR3 region: CSVEVNGYEQYF. The CDR3 DNA reads TGCAGCGTTGAAGTGAACGGATACGAGCAGTACTTC.

This clonotype has a count of ten or more. V is TRBV20-1 and J is TRBJ2-1; the match to TRBD2 covers 9 bases. Germline-derived CDR1 and CDR2 are DFQATT and SNEGSKA (reference sequence). Trimming took 4 bases from V and 4 from J; bases not matched to a gene: 5. The CDR3 has 14 amino acids. The CDR3 reads CSANRLAEYNEQFF. The CDR3 DNA follows: TGCAGTGCTAATCGACTAGCGGAGTACAATGAGCAGTTCTTC.

V is TRBV10-3 and J is TRBJ2-3; no reliable D call. Looked up from germline, CDR1 is ENHRY and CDR2 is SYGVKD. V gave up 7 bases and J gave up 3 bases, with 11 bases separating them. The CDR3 runs 13 residues. The CDR3 loop is CAIKPPGTDTQYF. For the CDR3, the DNA is TGTGCCATCAAACCCCCTGGGACAGATACGCAGTATTTT.

V and J are TRBV20-1 and TRBJ1-5; 8 bases map to TRBD1. This CDR3 is 15 amino acids long. Trimming at V came to 3 bases and at J to 4 bases, leaving 8 bases not matched to a gene. Germline V gene data show CDR1 as DFQATT and CDR2 as SNEGSKA (reference sequence). The CDR3 reads CSASGRGLPNQPQHF. The DNA for the CDR3 is TGCAGTGCTAGTGGCAGGGGGCTACCTAATCAGCCCCAGCATTTT.

This clonotype was found a few times. The chain carries TRBV27 and TRBJ2-5, with D tentatively TRBD2 (6 bases). The CDR3 consists of 14 residues. The V end was cut by 5 bases, the J end by 5 bases, with 15 bases between. In germline, CDR1 is MNHEY, CDR2 SMNVEV (reference sequence). The chain's CDR3 is CASSPFVSGETQYF. DNA of the CDR3: TGTGCCAGCAGTCCTTTTGTCAGCGGGGAGACCCAGTACTTC.

This clonotype was counted many times. The CDR3 region is CSVGTGKGTGELFF. The CDR3 DNA follows: TGCAGCGTTGGGACAGGGAAGGGCACCGGGGAGCTGTTTTTT. The chain combines TRBV29-1 with TRBJ2-2, with 8 positions matching TRBD1. Germline V gene data show CDR1 as SQVTM and CDR2 as ANQGSEA. This CDR3 has 14 residues. The J segment lost 4 bases and the V segment lost 4 bases, leaving 5 bases of the junction unmatched.

This clonotype was found a few times. The chain employs TRBV29-1 and TRBJ2-7, with D maybe TRBD1 (6 bases). V lost 4 bases, J lost 1 base, and 14 bases lay in between. Germline CDR1 SQVTM, CDR2 ANQGSEA. This CDR3 has 14 residues. CDR3 region: CSVGGTSPSYEQYF. DNA of the CDR3: TGCAGCGTTGGGGGGACATCCCCTTCCTACGAGCAGTACTTC.

The rearrangement links TRBV20-1 to TRBJ2-3; 8 bases match TRBD2. Germline CDR1 and CDR2: DFQATT and SNEGSKA (reference sequence). The CDR3 contains 16 residues. V lost 4 bases, J lost 3 bases, and 12 bases stayed unmatched. The CDR3 region is CSAILSGSIGTDTQYF. The CDR3 DNA follows: TGCAGTGCTATTCTCAGCGGGAGCATCGGGACAGATACGCAGTATTTT.

The table lists this clonotype with many counts. The chain joins TRBV7-6 to TRBJ2-5; 7 bases align to TRBD1. Per germline, CDR1 SGHVS and CDR2 FNYEAQ. V lost 4 bases to trimming and J lost 5 bases; unmatched junction nucleotides: 4. CDR3 length equals 13 residues. CDR3 region: CASSSTGRETQYF. CDR3 coding DNA: TGTGCCAGCAGCTCGACAGGGCGGGAGACCCAGTACTTC.

This clonotype was found many times. V is TRBV20-1 and J is TRBJ2-1; 8 bases are shared with TRBD2. V lost 3 bases, J lost 2 bases, and 15 bases stayed unmatched. CDR3 length equals 18 residues. Per germline, CDR1 DFQATT and CDR2 SNEGSKA (reference sequence). The CDR3 loop is CSARVYGASGQTYNEQFF. CDR3 sequence (DNA): TGCAGTGCTAGGGTTTACGGGGCTAGCGGGCAAACCTACAATGAGCAGTTCTTC.

This clonotype was recorded a few times. This chain links TRBV20-1 with TRBJ2-1; possible D gene TRBD2, 5 bases. Deletions cut 4 bases from V and 0 bases from J, with 16 bases between. The V gene's germline CDR1 is DFQATT and CDR2 SNEGSKA (reference sequence). The CDR3 spans 16 residues. CDR3 in DNA: TGCAGTGCTACCGACCTAGCAGAGAGCTCCTACAATGAGCAGTTCTTC. It specifies CSATDLAESSYNEQFF.

This clonotype turned up a few times. The DNA of the CDR3 is TGCAGTGCGGATCAGGGGGACCCCTACGAGCAGTACTTC. Amino acid sequence: CSADQGDPYEQYF. This chain joins TRBV20-1 and TRBJ2-7, with 7 nucleotides matching TRBD1. The CDR3 consists of 13 residues. Germline V gene lookup returns CDR1 DFQATT and CDR2 SNEGSKA (reference sequence). The V gene end was trimmed by 6 bases and the J gene end by 2 bases; junction bases not matched to a gene: 7.

This clonotype was detected a few times. The genes are TRBV3-1 and TRBJ2-1; no definite D call. This CDR3 has 13 amino acids. With 0 bases removed from V and 9 bases from J, the gap between germline ends came to 9 bases. Germline CDR1 and CDR2: LGHDT and YNNKEL (reference sequence). The CDR3 here is CASSQDTASEQFF. The CDR3 bases are TGTGCCAGCAGCCAAGATACTGCGAGTGAGCAGTTCTTC.

This sequence joins TRBV7-6 and TRBJ2-7; D is unresolved. Per germline, CDR1 SGHVS and CDR2 FNYEAQ. CDR3 length: 17 residues. V was cut by 8 bases and J by 7 bases, with 30 bases left in between. CDR3 amino acids: CASSQQPHGVPGGEQYF. The CDR3 bases are TGTGCCAGCTCCCAACAACCACACGGCGTCCCCGGTGGTGAGCAGTACTTC.

This clonotype was recorded at least ten times. The chain has TRBV4-1 and TRBJ1-2; D gene unclear. Germline V gene sequence: CDR1 MGHRA, CDR2 YSYEKL. The ends were cut back, 3 bases at V and 3 bases at J, with 14 bases in the middle. This CDR3 spans 15 amino acids. CDR3: CASSHPSGVDYGYTF. DNA for the CDR3: TGCGCCAGCAGCCACCCTTCCGGGGTCGACTATGGCTACACCTTC.

The V and J genes are TRBV11-2 and TRBJ2-2; a possible D gene is TRBD1 (6 bases). The CDR3 sequence is 19 residues long. V lost 3 bases and J 2 bases, leaving 22 bases between the germline ends. From germline, CDR1 is SGHAT and CDR2 FQNNGV. In DNA form, the CDR3 reads TGTGCCAGCAGCTTTGTCTCTAAGTTGGGGACAACAAACACCGGGGAGCTGTTTTTT. Encoded protein: CASSFVSKLGTTNTGELFF.

The rearrangement links TRBV18 to TRBJ1-1, with D possibly being TRBD1 (6 bases). The CDR3 is 14 amino acids. V lost 2 bases and J lost 4, with 11 bases in between. Germline CDR1 and CDR2: KGHSH and LQKENI. CDR3 coding DNA: TGTGCCAGCTCACCAACACAGGGTGGCACTGAAGCTTTCTTT. This gives the protein CASSPTQGGTEAFF.

On this clonotype itself: A much larger clone sits a single nucleotide away, making a read error possible. V gene TRBV29-1 combines with J gene TRBJ2-1; 7 nucleotides match TRBD2. V lost 7 bases and J lost 0; bases outside the gene matches: 9. The CDR3 is made up of 15 amino acids. Germline V gives CDR1 SQVTM, CDR2 ANQGSEA. The CDR3 protein is CSAPLRTSSYNEQFF. The DNA for the CDR3 is TGCAGCGCTCCCTTACGGACTAGCTCCTACAATGAGCAGTTCTTC.

This chain joins TRBV14 and TRBJ2-7; D is undetermined. The V gene's germline CDR1 is SGHDN and CDR2 FVKESK. This CDR3 is 15 amino acids long. Trimming pared 4 bases from V and 0 bases from J, leaving 13 bases between. The CDR3: CASSRGGLTSYEQYF. The CDR3 coding sequence is TGTGCCAGCAGCCGTGGCGGCCTTACCTCCTACGAGCAGTACTTC. The full variable domain, completed using reference TRBV14 and TRBJ2-7, is EAGVTQFPSHSVIEKGQTVTLRCDPISGHDNLYWYRRVMGKEIKFLLHFVKESKQDESGMPNNRFLAERTGGTYSTLKVQPAELEDSGVYFCASSRGGLTSYEQYFGPGTRLTVT.

This clonotype appeared many times. V and J are TRBV6-5 and TRBJ2-1, with TRBD2 as a possible D gene (6 bases). Trimming removed 1 base from V and 9 bases from J, with 10 bases in between. Germline V gene lookup returns CDR1 MNHEY and CDR2 SVGAGI. The CDR3 runs to 13 residues. CDR3 DNA: TGTGCCAGCAGTTACTTGGGACTGGTTGAGCAGTTCTTC. Translating it yields CASSYLGLVEQFF.

V usage is TRBV11-2 and J usage is TRBJ2-5; TRBD2 matches 12 bases. Germline V gene lookup returns CDR1 SGHAT and CDR2 FQNNGV. CDR3 length equals 15 residues. After removal of 6 bases from V and 2 bases from J, the junction contained 4 bases not matched to a gene. CDR3: CASSHGLAGQETQYF. Written as DNA, the CDR3 is TGTGCCAGCAGTCATGGACTAGCGGGGCAAGAGACCCAGTACTTC. Supplemented by reference TRBV11-2 and TRBJ2-5, the full variable domain reads EAGVAQSPRYKIIEKRQSVAFWCNPISGHATLYWYQQILGQGPKLLIQFQNNGVVDDSQLPKDRFSAERLKGVDSTLKIQPAKLEDSAVYLCASSHGLAGQETQYFGPGTRLLVL.

This clonotype has ten or more counts. The chain carries TRBV20-1 and TRBJ2-1; D is possibly TRBD2 (6 bases). The V gene's germline CDR1 is DFQATT and CDR2 SNEGSKA (reference sequence). The CDR3 is 15 amino acids. Deletions cut 4 bases from V and 0 bases from J, with 13 bases between. CDR3 DNA sequence: TGCAGTGCTACCCTTGACGGGAGCTCCTACAATGAGCAGTTCTTC. Translating it yields CSATLDGSSYNEQFF.

This clonotype has a count of ten or more. The chain has TRBV12-3 or TRBV12-4 and TRBJ1-6; tentative D call: TRBD1 (5 bases). Trimming shortened V by 3 bases and J by 10 bases, and 10 bases separated the two germline ends. The CDR3 extends over 13 amino acids. CDR3 sequence reads: CASSFREGSPLHF. CDR3 nucleotide sequence: TGTGCCAGCAGTTTCAGGGAGGGGTCACCCCTCCACTTT.